One sample yielded the 21 T cell receptor beta chains listed below, sequenced in a study of shared clonotypes between healthy human individuals. Sequenced by immunoSEQ multiplex PCR; TCRdb stores in-frame clones only, minus some. The sample has fewer than 1 million clones, approximately 96% seen once. Only CD45RO-negative cells positively selected for CCR7 counted as naive CD8 cells, so terminally differentiated effector memory CD45RA+ cells were excluded. What was sequenced was naive CD8+ T cells sorted from blood. The receptors originated from a man aged 30-40 years in good health.

The J gene is TRBJ2-6, the V gene TRBV7-2, with no clear D. Germline CDR1 and CDR2: SGHTA and FQGNSA. Trimming left V 0 bases short and J 2 bases short, with 8 bases between. This CDR3 contains 16 residues. CDR3 in DNA: TGTGCCAGCAGCTTAGCCAATCTCGCTGGGGCCAACGTCCTGACTTTC. It specifies CASSLANLAGANVLTF. The full variable domain, completed using reference TRBV7-2 and TRBJ2-6, is GAGVSQSPSNKVTEKGKDVELRCDPISGHTALYWYRQSLGQGLEFLIYFQGNSAPDKSGLPSDRFSAERTGGSVSTLTIQRTQQEDSAVYLCASSLANLAGANVLTFGAGSRLTVL.

The J gene is TRBJ2-7, the V gene TRBV5-1; 7 bases are shared with TRBD1. The CDR3 is 14 amino acids. CDR1 and CDR2 from the germline V gene are SGHRS and YFSETQ. J lost 0 bases, V lost 4 bases, and 4 bases had no gene match. The CDR3 region is CASSPWDSSYEQYF. The CDR3 coding sequence is TGCGCCAGCAGCCCATGGGACAGCTCCTACGAGCAGTACTTC.

Written as DNA, the CDR3 is TGCGCCAGCAGCTTGGGGGTCAGCTCTGGAAACACCATATATTTT. This gives the protein CASSLGVSSGNTIYF. The gene calls are TRBV5-1 and TRBJ1-3; D not certain. The CDR3 sequence is 15 residues long. Trimming took 0 bases from V and 0 from J, leaving 7 bases between them. Germline-derived CDR1 and CDR2 are SGHRS and YFSETQ.

This rearrangement joins TRBV11-2 to TRBJ2-1; 16 positions agree with TRBD2. The J segment lost 3 bases and the V segment lost 4 bases, leaving 6 bases of the junction unmatched. CDR1 is SGHAT, CDR2 FQNNGV, per germline. The CDR3 runs to 18 residues. CDR3 in DNA: TGTGCCAGCAGCTCCGGGACTAGCGGGAGGGCCTACTACAATGAGCAGTTCTTC. Translating gives CASSSGTSGRAYYNEQFF. Drawing the rest from reference TRBV11-2 and TRBJ2-1, the complete variable domain is EAGVAQSPRYKIIEKRQSVAFWCNPISGHATLYWYQQILGQGPKLLIQFQNNGVVDDSQLPKDRFSAERLKGVDSTLKIQPAKLEDSAVYLCASSSGTSGRAYYNEQFFGPGTRLTVL.

The CDR3, as DNA: TGTGCCACCCACATGAATGGACAGGGTTTCTTCTCTGGAAACACCATATATTTT. Translation: CATHMNGQGFFSGNTIYF. The chain joins TRBV5-4 to TRBJ1-3; 8 nucleotides match TRBD1. The CDR3 is made up of 18 amino acids. The V and J ends lost 9 bases and 0 bases, in that order; junction bases with no gene match: 17. Germline CDR1 reads SGHNT; CDR2 reads YYREEE (reference sequence).

The genes are TRBV4-1 and TRBJ2-1; weak D call: TRBD2 (6 bases). Looked up from germline, CDR1 is MGHRA and CDR2 is YSYEKL. The CDR3 has 17 amino acids. The V end was cut by 0 bases, the J end by 3 bases, with 15 bases between. DNA for the CDR3: TGCGCCAGCAGCCAAGATATTCGGGAGCGGCTCTACAATGAGCAGTTCTTC. This encodes CASSQDIRERLYNEQFF.

The gene calls are TRBV5-4 and TRBJ1-2, with D possibly matching TRBD1 (6 bases). V shed 4 bases and J shed 4 bases, with 17 bases lying between them. This CDR3 region has 15 residues. Germline values: CDR1 SGHNT, CDR2 YYREEE (reference sequence). The chain's CDR3 is CASSHPQGPGYGYTF. The CDR3 DNA is TGTGCCAGCAGCCACCCCCAGGGGCCTGGCTATGGCTACACCTTC.

The gene calls are TRBV7-8 and TRBJ2-7, with a tentative D call TRBD1 (6 bases). The germline V gene has CDR1 SGHVS and CDR2 FQNEAQ. The CDR3 loop spans 13 amino acids. V was trimmed by 5 bases and J by 3 bases, leaving 11 bases between them. The CDR3 DNA reads TGTGCCAGCAGCCCACAGGGAGTCTACGAGCAGTACTTC. This sequence encodes CASSPQGVYEQYF.

The genes are TRBV5-8 and TRBJ2-7; 7 bases agree with TRBD1. V lost 3 bases, J lost 2 bases, and 8 bases stayed unmatched. This CDR3 is 15 amino acids long. CDR1 and CDR2 (germline): SGHTS, YDEGEE. The CDR3 DNA reads as TGTGCCAGCAGCTCCGCCCCCCAGGGGGCCTACGAGCAGTACTTC. Amino acids: CASSSAPQGAYEQYF.

V gene TRBV7-2 combines with J gene TRBJ2-1; D might be TRBD2 (6 bases). The germline V gene encodes CDR1 SGHTA and CDR2 FQGNSA. The CDR3 spans 13 residues. Trimming took 8 bases from V and 5 from J, leaving 13 bases between them. Written as DNA, the CDR3 is TGTGCCAGCCGTCGACCTAGCGACAATGAGCAGTTCTTC. Its translation is CASRRPSDNEQFF.

The genes are TRBV7-9 and TRBJ2-2, with no clear D. The V end was cut by 7 bases, the J end by 5 bases, with 5 bases between. The germline gives CDR1 SEHNR, CDR2 FQNEAQ (reference sequence). The CDR3 has 11 amino acids. The CDR3 nucleotides are TGTGCCAGCACCCGAACCGGGGAGCTGTTTTTT. It specifies CASTRTGELFF.

The chain links TRBV28 to TRBJ1-2; D is unresolved. V was shortened by 3 bases and J by 4 bases, with 12 bases between the two germline ends. The CDR3 has 14 amino acids. Germline assignment: CDR1 MDHEN and CDR2 SYDVKM. The CDR3 reads CASSFLGLGYGYTF. In DNA form, the CDR3 reads TGTGCCAGCAGTTTTCTAGGTCTGGGCTATGGCTACACCTTC.

The chain links TRBV2 to TRBJ1-5; 8 bases are a match to TRBD1. CDR1 is SNHLY, CDR2 FYNNEI, per germline. The CDR3 loop spans 14 amino acids. Unmatched junction bases numbered 5, after V lost 6 bases and J lost 4 bases. As DNA, the CDR3 is TGTGCCAGCAGGCCGGGACAGGTGAATCAGCCCCAGCATTTT. Its protein is CASRPGQVNQPQHF.

This clone came up once. The chain recombines TRBV7-9 with TRBJ2-5; 9 bases align to TRBD2. V lost 8 bases and J lost 1; bases outside the gene matches: 5. The germline V gene has CDR1 SEHNR and CDR2 FQNEAQ (reference sequence). The CDR3 loop spans 14 amino acids. The chain's CDR3 is CASGLAGTQETQYF. Here the CDR3 DNA reads TGTGCCAGCGGGCTAGCGGGGACCCAAGAGACCCAGTACTTC.

The chain recombines TRBV7-9 with TRBJ1-1; weak D call: TRBD1 (5 bases). V lost 0 bases and J lost 6, with 17 bases in between. CDR1 and CDR2 from the germline V gene are SEHNR and FQNEAQ (reference sequence). The CDR3 loop spans 16 amino acids. CDR3 loop: CASSLAVGDFPSEAFF. The CDR3 bases are TGTGCCAGCAGCTTAGCGGTGGGGGATTTTCCCTCTGAAGCTTTCTTT.

The chain has TRBV4-1 and TRBJ2-3; TRBD2 matches 8 bases. Germline V CDR1 and CDR2: MGHRA, YSYEKL. This CDR3 contains 13 residues. V dropped 10 bases and J dropped 3; count of bases not matched to a gene: 6. CDR3 in DNA: TGCGCCACCGGGACGGGAGGGACAGATACGCAGTATTTT. It translates to CATGTGGTDTQYF.

The J gene is TRBJ2-3, the V gene TRBV29-1; the D gene is possibly TRBD2 (7 bases). There are 15 residues in the CDR3. Germline CDR1 and CDR2: SQVTM and ANQGSEA. V gave up 3 bases and J gave up 4 bases, with 17 bases separating them. The CDR3 loop is CSVEDPLRGPDTQYF. In DNA form, the CDR3 reads TGCAGCGTTGAGGATCCGCTGCGGGGGCCAGATACGCAGTATTTT.

J is TRBJ2-2 and V is TRBV15; D is possibly TRBD1 or TRBD2 (5 bases each). Trimming cost V 6 bases and J 4 bases, with 9 bases left between them. Germline CDR1 is LNHNV and CDR2 is YYDKDF (reference sequence). This CDR3 spans 13 amino acids. The CDR3 coding sequence is TGTGCCACCAGGTCCGGGACCACCGGGGAGCTGTTTTTT. Amino acid sequence: CATRSGTTGELFF.

The chain is built from TRBV18 and TRBJ2-7; D uncertain. Germline lookup yields CDR1 KGHSH and CDR2 LQKENI. V shed 3 bases and J shed 2 bases, with 8 bases lying between them. The CDR3 is made up of 13 amino acids. CDR3 amino acids: CASSPGRTYEQYF. In nucleotides, the CDR3 is TGTGCCAGCTCACCGGGCAGAACCTACGAGCAGTACTTC. The variable domain in full, completed from reference TRBV18 and TRBJ2-7, reads NAGVMQNPRHLVRRRGQEARLRCSPMKGHSHVYWYRQLPEEGLKFMVYLQKENIIDESGMPKERFSAEFPKEGPSILRIQQVVRGDSAAYFCASSPGRTYEQYFGPGTRLTVT.

This clone has more than one count but fewer than ten. The genes are TRBV14 and TRBJ2-3; tentatively, D is TRBD2 (5 bases). CDR3 length: 15 residues. The V and J ends lost 1 base and 1 base respectively, with 9 bases between them. CDR1 is SGHDN and CDR2 is FVKESK in the germline V gene. The CDR3 nucleotides are TGTGCCAGCAGCCAAGCAGAAGCGGGCACAGATACGCAGTATTTT. The encoded protein is CASSQAEAGTDTQYF. The complete variable domain, with remaining parts taken from reference TRBV14 and TRBJ2-3, reads EAGVTQFPSHSVIEKGQTVTLRCDPISGHDNLYWYRRVMGKEIKFLLHFVKESKQDESGMPNNRFLAERTGGTYSTLKVQPAELEDSGVYFCASSQAEAGTDTQYFGPGTRLTVL.

This clone was recorded only once. The rearrangement uses TRBV7-6 and TRBJ2-3; 12 bases agree with TRBD2. Germline V gene data show CDR1 as SGHVS and CDR2 as FNYEAQ. The CDR3 covers 20 residues. The V and J ends lost 1 base and 5 bases, in that order; junction bases with no gene match: 16. For the CDR3, the DNA is TGTGCCAGCAGCTTAGGGAGACTAGCGGGAGACATCACCCGCGGAGATACGCAGTATTTT. Its protein is CASSLGRLAGDITRGDTQYF.